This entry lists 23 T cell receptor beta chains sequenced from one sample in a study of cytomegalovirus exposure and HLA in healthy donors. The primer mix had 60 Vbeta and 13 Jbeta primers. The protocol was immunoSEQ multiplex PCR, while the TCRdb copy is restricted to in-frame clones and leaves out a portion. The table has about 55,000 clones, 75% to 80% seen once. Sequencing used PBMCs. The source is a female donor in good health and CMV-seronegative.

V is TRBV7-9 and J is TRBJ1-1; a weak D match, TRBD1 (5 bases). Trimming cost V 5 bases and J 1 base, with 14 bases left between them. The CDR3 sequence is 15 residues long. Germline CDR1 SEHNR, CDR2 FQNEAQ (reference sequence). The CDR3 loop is CASSPRGTTNTEAFF. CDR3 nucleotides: TGTGCCAGCAGCCCTAGGGGCACTACGAACACTGAAGCTTTCTTT. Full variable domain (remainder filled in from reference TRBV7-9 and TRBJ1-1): DTGVSQNPRHKITKRGQNVTFRCDPISEHNRLYWYRQTLGQGPEFLTYFQNEAQLEKSRLLSDRFSAERPKGSFSTLEIQRTEQGDSAMYLCASSPRGTTNTEAFFGQGTRLTVV.

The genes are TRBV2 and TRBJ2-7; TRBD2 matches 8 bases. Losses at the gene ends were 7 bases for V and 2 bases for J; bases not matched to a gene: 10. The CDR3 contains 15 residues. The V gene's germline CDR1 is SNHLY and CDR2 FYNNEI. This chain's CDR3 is CASTGGREITYEQYF. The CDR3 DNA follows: TGTGCCAGCACGGGGGGGCGGGAGATTACCTACGAGCAGTACTTC.

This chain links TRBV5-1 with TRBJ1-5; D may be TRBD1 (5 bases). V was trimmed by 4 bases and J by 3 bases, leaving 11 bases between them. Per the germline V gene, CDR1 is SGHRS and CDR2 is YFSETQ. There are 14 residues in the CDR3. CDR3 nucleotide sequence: TGCGCCAGCAGCCCCGACAGTCCCAATCAGCCCCAGCATTTT. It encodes CASSPDSPNQPQHF. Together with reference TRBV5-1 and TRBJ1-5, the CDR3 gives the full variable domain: KAGVTQTPRYLIKTRGQQVTLSCSPISGHRSVSWYQQTPGQGLQFLFEYFSETQRNKGNFPGRFSGRQFSNSRSEMNVSTLELGDSALYLCASSPDSPNQPQHFGDGTRLSIL.

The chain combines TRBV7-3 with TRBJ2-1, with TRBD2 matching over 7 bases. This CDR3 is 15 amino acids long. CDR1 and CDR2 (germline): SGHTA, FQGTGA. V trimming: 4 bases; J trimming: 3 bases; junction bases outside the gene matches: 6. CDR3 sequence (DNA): TGTGCCAGCAGCTCGCTAGCGGACCTCTACAATGAGCAGTTCTTC. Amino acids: CASSSLADLYNEQFF.

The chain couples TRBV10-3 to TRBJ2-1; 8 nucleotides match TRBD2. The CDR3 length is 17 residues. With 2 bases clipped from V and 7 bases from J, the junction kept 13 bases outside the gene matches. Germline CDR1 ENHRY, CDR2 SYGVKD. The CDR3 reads CAISEGGSSGVGNEQFF. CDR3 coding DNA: TGTGCCATCAGTGAGGGAGGGAGTAGCGGGGTTGGGAATGAGCAGTTCTTC.

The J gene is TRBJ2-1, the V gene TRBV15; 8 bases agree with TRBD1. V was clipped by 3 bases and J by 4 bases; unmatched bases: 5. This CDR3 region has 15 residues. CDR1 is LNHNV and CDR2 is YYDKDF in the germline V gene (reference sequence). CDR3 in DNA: TGTGCCACCAGCAGGGAGCAGGGGGCGTACAATGAGCAGTTCTTC. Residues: CATSREQGAYNEQFF.

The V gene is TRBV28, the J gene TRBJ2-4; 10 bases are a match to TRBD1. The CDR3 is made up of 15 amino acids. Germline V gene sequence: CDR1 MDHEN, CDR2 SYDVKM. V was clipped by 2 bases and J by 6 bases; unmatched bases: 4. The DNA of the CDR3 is TGTGCCAGCAGTTTAACGGGACAGGGGACAAACATTCAGTACTTC. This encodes CASSLTGQGTNIQYF.

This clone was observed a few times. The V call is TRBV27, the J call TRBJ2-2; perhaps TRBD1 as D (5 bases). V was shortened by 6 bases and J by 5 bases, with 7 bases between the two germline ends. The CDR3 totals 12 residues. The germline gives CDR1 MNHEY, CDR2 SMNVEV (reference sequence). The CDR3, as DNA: TGTGCCAGCAGGAGACAGACCGGGGAGCTGTTTTTT. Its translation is CASRRQTGELFF.

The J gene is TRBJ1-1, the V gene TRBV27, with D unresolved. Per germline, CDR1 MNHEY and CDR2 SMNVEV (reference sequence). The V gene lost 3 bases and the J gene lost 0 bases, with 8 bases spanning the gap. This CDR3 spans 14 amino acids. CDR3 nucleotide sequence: TGTGCCAGCAGTTTGTCAGACATGAACACTGAAGCTTTCTTT. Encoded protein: CASSLSDMNTEAFF.

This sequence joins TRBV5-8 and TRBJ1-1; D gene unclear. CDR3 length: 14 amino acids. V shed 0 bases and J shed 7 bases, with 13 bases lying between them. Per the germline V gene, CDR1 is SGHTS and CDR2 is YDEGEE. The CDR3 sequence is CASSLGGSFGEAFF. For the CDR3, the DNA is TGTGCCAGCAGCTTGGGAGGTTCTTTCGGTGAAGCTTTCTTT.

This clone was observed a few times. CDR3 nucleotides: TGTGCCAGCAGGCGGCTCGGGACTCTCCAAGAGACCCAGTACTTC. It translates to CASRRLGTLQETQYF. The chain is built from TRBV5-6 and TRBJ2-5; a weak D match, TRBD2 (6 bases). The CDR3 covers 15 residues. The germline V and J ends were trimmed by 5 bases and 1 base, with 15 bases remaining between them. Germline CDR1 and CDR2: SGHDT and YYEEEE.

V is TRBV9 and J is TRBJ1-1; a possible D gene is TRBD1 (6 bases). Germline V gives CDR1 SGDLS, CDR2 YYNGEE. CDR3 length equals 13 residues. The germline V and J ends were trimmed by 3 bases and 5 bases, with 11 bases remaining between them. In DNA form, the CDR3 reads TGTGCCAGCAGCGCGGGACATTTTACTGAAGCTTTCTTT. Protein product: CASSAGHFTEAFF.

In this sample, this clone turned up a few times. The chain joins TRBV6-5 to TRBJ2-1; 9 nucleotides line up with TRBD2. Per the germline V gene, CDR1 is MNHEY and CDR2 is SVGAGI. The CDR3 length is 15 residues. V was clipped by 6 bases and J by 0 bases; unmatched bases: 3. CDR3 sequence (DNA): TGTGCCAGCAGGGATAGCGGGAGCTCCTACAATGAGCAGTTCTTC. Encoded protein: CASRDSGSSYNEQFF.

The CDR3 DNA reads as TGCAGCGTTGAGGAGGAACAGGGGTTGTGGGAGACCCAGTACTTC. It codes for CSVEEEQGLWETQYF. The chain employs TRBV29-1 and TRBJ2-5; TRBD1 matches 7 bases. V was pared by 3 bases and J by 5 bases, with 12 bases of the junction left unmatched. The germline gives CDR1 SQVTM, CDR2 ANQGSEA. The CDR3 runs to 15 residues.

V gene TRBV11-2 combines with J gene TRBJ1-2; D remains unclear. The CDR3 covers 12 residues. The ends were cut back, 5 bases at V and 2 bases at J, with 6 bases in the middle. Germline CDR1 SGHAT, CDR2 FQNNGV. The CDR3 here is CASSLSNYGYTF. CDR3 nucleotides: TGTGCCAGCAGCCTCTCCAACTATGGCTACACCTTC.

The chain's CDR3 is CASSPTSGRSDTQYF. In nucleotides, the CDR3 is TGTGCCAGCAGCCCGACTAGCGGGAGATCAGATACGCAGTATTTT. The chain combines TRBV7-2 with TRBJ2-3, with TRBD2 identical over 12 bases. The CDR3 totals 15 residues. V trimming: 5 bases; J trimming: 4 bases; junction bases outside the gene matches: 4. Germline V gene data show CDR1 as SGHTA and CDR2 as FQGNSA.

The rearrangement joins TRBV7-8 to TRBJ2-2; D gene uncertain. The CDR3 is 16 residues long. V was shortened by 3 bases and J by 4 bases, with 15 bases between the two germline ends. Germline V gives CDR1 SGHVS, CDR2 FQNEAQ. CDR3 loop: CASSFVAGVGTGELFF. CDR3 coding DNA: TGTGCCAGCAGCTTTGTGGCCGGAGTGGGCACCGGGGAGCTGTTTTTT.

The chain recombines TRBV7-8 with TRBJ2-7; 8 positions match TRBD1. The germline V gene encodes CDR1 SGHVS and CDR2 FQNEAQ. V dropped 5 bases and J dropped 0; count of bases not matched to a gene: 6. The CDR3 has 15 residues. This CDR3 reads CASSIGQGSSYEQYF. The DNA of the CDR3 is TGTGCCAGCAGCATCGGACAGGGCAGCTCCTACGAGCAGTACTTC.

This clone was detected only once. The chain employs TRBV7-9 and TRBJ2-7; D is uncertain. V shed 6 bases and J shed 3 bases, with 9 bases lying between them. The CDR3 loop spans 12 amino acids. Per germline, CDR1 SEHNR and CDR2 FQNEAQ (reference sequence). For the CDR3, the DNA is TGTGCCAGCAGGAACTTTAACTACGAGCAGTACTTC. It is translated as CASRNFNYEQYF. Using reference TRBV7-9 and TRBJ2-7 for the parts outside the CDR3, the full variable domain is DTGVSQNPRHKITKRGQNVTFRCDPISEHNRLYWYRQTLGQGPEFLTYFQNEAQLEKSRLLSDRFSAERPKGSFSTLEIQRTEQGDSAMYLCASRNFNYEQYFGPGTRLTVT.

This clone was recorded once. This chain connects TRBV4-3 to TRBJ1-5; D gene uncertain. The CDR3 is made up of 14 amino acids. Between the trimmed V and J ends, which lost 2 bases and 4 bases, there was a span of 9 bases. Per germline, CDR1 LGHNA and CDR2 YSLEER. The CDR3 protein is CASSQLPGNQPQHF. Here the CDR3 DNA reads TGCGCCAGCAGCCAACTCCCGGGAAATCAGCCCCAGCATTTT.

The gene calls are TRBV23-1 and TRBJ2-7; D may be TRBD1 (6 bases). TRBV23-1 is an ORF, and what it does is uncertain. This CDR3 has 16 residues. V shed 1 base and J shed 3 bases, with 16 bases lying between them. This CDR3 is CASSQWRARTDYEQYF. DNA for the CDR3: TGCGCCAGCAGTCAATGGCGGGCCCGGACAGACTACGAGCAGTACTTC.

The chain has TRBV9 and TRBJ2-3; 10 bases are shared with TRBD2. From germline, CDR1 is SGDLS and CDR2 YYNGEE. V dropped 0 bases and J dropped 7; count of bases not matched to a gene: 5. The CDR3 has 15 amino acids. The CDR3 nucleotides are TGTGCCAGCAGCGTAGGGTCTAGCGGGGGAAATACGCAGTATTTT. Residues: CASSVGSSGGNTQYF.

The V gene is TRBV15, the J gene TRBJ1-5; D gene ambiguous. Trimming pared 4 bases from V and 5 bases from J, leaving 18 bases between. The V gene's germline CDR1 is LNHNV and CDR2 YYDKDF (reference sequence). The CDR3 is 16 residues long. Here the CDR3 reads CATSTRGGGNDQPQHF. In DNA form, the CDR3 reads TGTGCCACCAGCACCCGAGGAGGCGGGAACGATCAGCCCCAGCATTTT.